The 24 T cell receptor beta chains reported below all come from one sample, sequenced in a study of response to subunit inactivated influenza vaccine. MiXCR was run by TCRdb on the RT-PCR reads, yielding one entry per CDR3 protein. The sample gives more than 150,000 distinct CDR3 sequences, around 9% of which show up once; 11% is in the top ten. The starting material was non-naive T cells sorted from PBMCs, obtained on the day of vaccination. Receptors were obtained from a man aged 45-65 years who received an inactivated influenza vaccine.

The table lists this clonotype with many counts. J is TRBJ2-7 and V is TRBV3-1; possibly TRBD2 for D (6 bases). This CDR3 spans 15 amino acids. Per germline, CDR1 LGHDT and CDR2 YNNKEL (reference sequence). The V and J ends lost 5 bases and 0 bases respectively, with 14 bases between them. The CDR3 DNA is TGTGCCAGCAGCGGGGCAGCGGGCCTCTCCTACGAGCAGTACTTC. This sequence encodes CASSGAAGLSYEQYF.

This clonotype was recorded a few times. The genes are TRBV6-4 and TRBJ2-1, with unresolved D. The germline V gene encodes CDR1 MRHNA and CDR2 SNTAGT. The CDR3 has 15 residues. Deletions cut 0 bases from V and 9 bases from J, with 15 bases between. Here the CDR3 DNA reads TGTGCCAGCAGTGACTCTAGTGGCGGCTACGGTGAGCAGTTCTTC. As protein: CASSDSSGGYGEQFF.

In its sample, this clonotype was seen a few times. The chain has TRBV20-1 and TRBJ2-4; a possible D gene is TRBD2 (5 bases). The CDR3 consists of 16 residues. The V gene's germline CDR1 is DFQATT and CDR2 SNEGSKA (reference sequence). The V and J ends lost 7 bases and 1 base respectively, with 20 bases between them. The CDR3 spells CSVGLRGRPAKNIQYF. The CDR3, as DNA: TGCAGTGTTGGCCTCCGGGGAAGGCCGGCCAAAAACATTCAGTACTTC.

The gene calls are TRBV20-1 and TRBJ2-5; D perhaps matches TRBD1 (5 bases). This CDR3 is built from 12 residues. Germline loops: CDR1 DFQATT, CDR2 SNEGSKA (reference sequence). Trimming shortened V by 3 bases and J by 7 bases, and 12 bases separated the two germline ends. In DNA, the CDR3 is TGCAGTGCTAGTGGCGACAGAGGGACCCAGTACTTC. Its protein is CSASGDRGTQYF.

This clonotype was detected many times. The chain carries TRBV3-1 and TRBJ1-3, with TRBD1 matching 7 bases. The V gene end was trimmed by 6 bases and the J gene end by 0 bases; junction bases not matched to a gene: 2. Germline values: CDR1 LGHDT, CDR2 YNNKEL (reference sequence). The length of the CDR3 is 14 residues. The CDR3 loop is CASRGQFSGNTIYF. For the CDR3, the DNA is TGTGCCAGCAGGGGACAGTTCTCTGGAAACACCATATATTTT.

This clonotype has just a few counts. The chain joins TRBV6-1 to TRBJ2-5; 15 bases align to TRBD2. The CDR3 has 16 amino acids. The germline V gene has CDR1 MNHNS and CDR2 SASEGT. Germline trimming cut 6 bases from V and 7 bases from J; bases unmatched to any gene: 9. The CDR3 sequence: CASRGLAGGYEGTQYF. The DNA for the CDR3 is TGTGCCAGCAGGGGACTAGCGGGGGGCTATGAGGGGACCCAGTACTTC.

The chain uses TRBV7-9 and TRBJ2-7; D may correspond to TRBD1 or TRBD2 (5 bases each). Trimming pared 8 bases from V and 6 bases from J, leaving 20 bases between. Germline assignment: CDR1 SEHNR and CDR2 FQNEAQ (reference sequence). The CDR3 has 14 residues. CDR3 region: CASAGTLGEAEQYF. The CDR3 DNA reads TGTGCCAGCGCCGGGACGTTGGGAGAAGCCGAGCAGTACTTC.

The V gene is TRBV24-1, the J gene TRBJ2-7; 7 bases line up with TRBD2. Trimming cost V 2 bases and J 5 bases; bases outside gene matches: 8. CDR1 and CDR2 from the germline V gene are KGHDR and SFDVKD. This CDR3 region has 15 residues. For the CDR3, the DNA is TGTGCCACCAGTGATTCCCTTGCAAGCGGGGACGAGCAGTACTTC. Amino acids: CATSDSLASGDEQYF.

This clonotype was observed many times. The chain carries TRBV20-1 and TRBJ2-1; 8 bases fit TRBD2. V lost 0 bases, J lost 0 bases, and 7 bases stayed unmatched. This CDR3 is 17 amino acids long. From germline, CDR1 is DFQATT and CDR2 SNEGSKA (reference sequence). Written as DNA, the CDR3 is TGCAGTGCTAGAGATTTAAAGAGCGGGAGCTCCTACAATGAGCAGTTCTTC. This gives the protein CSARDLKSGSSYNEQFF.

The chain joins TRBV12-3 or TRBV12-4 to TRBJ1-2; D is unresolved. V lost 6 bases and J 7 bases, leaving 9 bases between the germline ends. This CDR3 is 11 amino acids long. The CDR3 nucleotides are TGTGCCAGCAGGTGGACTGGTGGCTACACCTTC. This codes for CASRWTGGYTF.

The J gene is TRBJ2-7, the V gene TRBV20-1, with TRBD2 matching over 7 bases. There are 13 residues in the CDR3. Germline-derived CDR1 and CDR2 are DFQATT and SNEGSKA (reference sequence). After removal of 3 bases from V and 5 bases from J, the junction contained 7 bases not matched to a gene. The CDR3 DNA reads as TGCAGTGCTAGGGCGGGAGCGATGGACGAGCAGTACTTC. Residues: CSARAGAMDEQYF.

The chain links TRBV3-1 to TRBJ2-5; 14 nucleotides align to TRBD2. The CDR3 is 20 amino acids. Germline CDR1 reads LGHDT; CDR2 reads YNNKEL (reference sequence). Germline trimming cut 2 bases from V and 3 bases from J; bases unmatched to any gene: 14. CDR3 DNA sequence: TGTGCCAGCAGCCAATATCGTCCGACTAGCGGGGGGGCTCTTAAAGAGACCCAGTACTTC. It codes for CASSQYRPTSGGALKETQYF.

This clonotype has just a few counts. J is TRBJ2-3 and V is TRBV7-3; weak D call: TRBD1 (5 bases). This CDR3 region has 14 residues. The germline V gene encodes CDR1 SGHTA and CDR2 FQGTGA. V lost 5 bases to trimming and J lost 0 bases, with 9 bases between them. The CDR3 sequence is CASSRRQSTDTQYF. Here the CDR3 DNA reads TGTGCCAGCAGCCGTCGACAGAGCACAGATACGCAGTATTTT.

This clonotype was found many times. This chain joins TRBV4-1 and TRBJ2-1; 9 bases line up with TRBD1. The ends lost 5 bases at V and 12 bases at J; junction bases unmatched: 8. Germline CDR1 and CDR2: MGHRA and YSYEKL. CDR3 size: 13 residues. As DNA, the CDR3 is TGCGCCAGCAGCGGCTGGACAGGGGAAGGGCAGTTCTTC. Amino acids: CASSGWTGEGQFF.

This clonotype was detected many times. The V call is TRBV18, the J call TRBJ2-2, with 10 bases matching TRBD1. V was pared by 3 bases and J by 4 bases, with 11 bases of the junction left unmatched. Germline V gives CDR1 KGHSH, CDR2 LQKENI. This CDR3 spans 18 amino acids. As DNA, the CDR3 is TGTGCCAGCTCACCTCAGACCGGGACAGGGGTACTCACCGGGGAGCTGTTTTTT. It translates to CASSPQTGTGVLTGELFF.

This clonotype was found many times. The CDR3 nucleotides read TGTGCCAGTAGCCGGGGACTAGCGGGGGATAACACCGGGGAGCTGTTTTTT. Its translation: CASSRGLAGDNTGELFF. The J gene is TRBJ2-2, the V gene TRBV19; TRBD2 agrees at 14 bases. Germline V gene sequence: CDR1 LNHDA, CDR2 SQIVND (reference sequence). J gave up 2 bases and V 6 bases, and 5 bases lay outside the gene matches. CDR3 length: 17 residues.

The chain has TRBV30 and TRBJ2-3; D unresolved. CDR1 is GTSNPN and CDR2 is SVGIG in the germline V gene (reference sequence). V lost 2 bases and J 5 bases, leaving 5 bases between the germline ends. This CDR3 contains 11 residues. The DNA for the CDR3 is TGTGCCTGGAGTCCCGAAGATACGCAGTATTTT. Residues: CAWSPEDTQYF.

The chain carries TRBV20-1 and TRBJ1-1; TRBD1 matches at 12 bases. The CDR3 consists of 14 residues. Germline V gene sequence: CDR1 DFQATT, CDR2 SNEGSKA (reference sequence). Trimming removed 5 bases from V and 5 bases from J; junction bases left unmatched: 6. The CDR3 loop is CSAGDRGRLTEAFF. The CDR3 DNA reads TGCAGTGCTGGGGACAGGGGGCGCTTGACTGAAGCTTTCTTT.

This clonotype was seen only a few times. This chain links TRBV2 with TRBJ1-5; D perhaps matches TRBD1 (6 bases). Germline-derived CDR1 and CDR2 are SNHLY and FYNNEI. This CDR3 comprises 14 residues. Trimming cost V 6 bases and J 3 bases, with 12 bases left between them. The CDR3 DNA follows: TGTGCCAGCAGGCACAGGGACTCCAATCAGCCCCAGCATTTT. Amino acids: CASRHRDSNQPQHF. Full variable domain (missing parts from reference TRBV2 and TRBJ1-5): EPEVTQTPSHQVTQMGQEVILRCVPISNHLYFYWYRQILGQKVEFLVSFYNNEISEKSEIFDDQFSVERPDGSNFTLKIRSTKLEDSAMYFCASRHRDSNQPQHFGDGTRLSIL.

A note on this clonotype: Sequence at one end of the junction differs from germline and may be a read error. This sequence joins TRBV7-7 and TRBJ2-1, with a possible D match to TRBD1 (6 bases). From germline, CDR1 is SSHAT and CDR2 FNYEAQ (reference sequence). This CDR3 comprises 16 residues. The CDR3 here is CASSLPRDMKHNEQFF. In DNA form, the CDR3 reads TGTGCTAGCAGCTTACCCCGGGACATGAAACACAATGAGCAGTTCTTC.

This CDR3 reads CASSATGQGDNEQFF. In nucleotides, the CDR3 is TGTGCCAGCAGCGCCACGGGACAGGGCGACAATGAGCAGTTCTTC. This chain joins TRBV9 and TRBJ2-1, with 9 bases lining up with TRBD1. The J segment lost 5 bases and the V segment lost 3 bases, leaving 6 bases of the junction unmatched. The germline gives CDR1 SGDLS, CDR2 YYNGEE. The CDR3 runs 15 residues.

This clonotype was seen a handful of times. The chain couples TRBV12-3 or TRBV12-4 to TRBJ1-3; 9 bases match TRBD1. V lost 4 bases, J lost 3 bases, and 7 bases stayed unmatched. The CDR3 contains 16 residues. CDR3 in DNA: TGTGCCAGCAGTTCTGGGACAGGGATATTTGGAAACACCATATATTTT. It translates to CASSSGTGIFGNTIYF.

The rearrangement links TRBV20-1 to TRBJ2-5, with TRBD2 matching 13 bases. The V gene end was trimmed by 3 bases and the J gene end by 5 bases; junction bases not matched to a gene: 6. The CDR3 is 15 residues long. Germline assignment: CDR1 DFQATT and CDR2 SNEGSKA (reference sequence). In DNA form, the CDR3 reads TGCAGTGCTAGCGGGACTAGCGGGATGGCGGAGACCCAGTACTTC. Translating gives CSASGTSGMAETQYF.

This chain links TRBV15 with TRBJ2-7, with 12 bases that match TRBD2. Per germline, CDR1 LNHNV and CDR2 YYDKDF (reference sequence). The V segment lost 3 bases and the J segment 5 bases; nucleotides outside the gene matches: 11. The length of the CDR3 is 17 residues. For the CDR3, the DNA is TGTGCCACCAGCAGCCGAAAGCTAGCGGGAGGGCCCGACGAGCAGTACTTC. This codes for CATSSRKLAGGPDEQYF. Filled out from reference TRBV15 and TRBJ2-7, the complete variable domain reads DAMVIQNPRYQVTQFGKPVTLSCSQTLNHNVMYWYQQKSSQAPKLLFHYYDKDFNNEADTPDNFQSRRPNTSFCFLDIRSPGLGDTAMYLCATSSRKLAGGPDEQYFGPGTRLTVT.